Below are 27 T cell receptor beta chains sequenced from a single sample in a study of cytomegalovirus exposure and HLA in healthy donors. Using immunoSEQ multiplex PCR, the repertoire was profiled, and TCRdb retains in-frame clones only, with some absent. Among about 110,000 clones listed, 95% were seen once. The sequenced sample consisted of PBMCs. The receptors originated from a woman younger than 30 in good health and CMV-seronegative.

This chain links TRBV7-2 with TRBJ1-6; D uncertain. The germline gives CDR1 SGHTA, CDR2 FQGNSA. This CDR3 comprises 17 residues. V lost 5 bases to trimming and J lost 8 bases, with 22 bases between them. The CDR3 sequence is CASSRDLIPNSDSPLHF. For the CDR3, the DNA is TGTGCCAGCAGCCGGGATCTTATTCCCAATTCTGATTCACCCCTCCACTTT.

The chain recombines TRBV28 with TRBJ2-7; no definite D call. Trimming shortened V by 3 bases and J by 9 bases, and 6 bases separated the two germline ends. The length of the CDR3 is 10 residues. CDR1 and CDR2 from the germline V gene are MDHEN and SYDVKM. CDR3 sequence: CASSFPRQYF. The CDR3 DNA is TGTGCCAGCAGTTTTCCTCGGCAGTACTTC.

The genes are TRBV27 and TRBJ2-1; 8 positions agree with TRBD1. The germline V gene encodes CDR1 MNHEY and CDR2 SMNVEV (reference sequence). J gave up 6 bases and V 7 bases, and 5 bases lay outside the gene matches. The CDR3 contains 13 residues. The CDR3 reads CASMAGGVNEQFF. DNA for the CDR3: TGTGCCAGCATGGCAGGGGGCGTCAATGAGCAGTTCTTC.

The V gene is TRBV5-1, the J gene TRBJ1-1, with 7 bases identical to TRBD1. With V trimmed by 8 bases and J by 3 bases, 7 bases remained unmatched. Germline assignment: CDR1 SGHRS and CDR2 YFSETQ. CDR3 size: 13 residues. CDR3 sequence (DNA): TGCGCCAGTCGACAGGGACGGGACACTGAAGCTTTCTTT. It is translated as CASRQGRDTEAFF.

V and J are TRBV6-1 and TRBJ2-1, with TRBD2 identical over 9 bases. This CDR3 is 14 amino acids long. With V trimmed by 7 bases and J by 9 bases, 10 bases remained unmatched. The germline V gene has CDR1 MNHNS and CDR2 SASEGT. Here the CDR3 DNA reads TGTGCCAGCACCGGAGGCGGGGGGGCCAGTGAGCAGTTCTTC. It specifies CASTGGGGASEQFF.

This chain joins TRBV9 and TRBJ1-2; 7 bases line up with TRBD1. The CDR3 contains 14 residues. The V gene end was trimmed by 3 bases and the J gene end by 2 bases; junction bases not matched to a gene: 4. The germline V gene encodes CDR1 SGDLS and CDR2 YYNGEE. The CDR3, as DNA: TGTGCCAGCAGCGACACAGGGGCGAACTATGGCTACACCTTC. It translates to CASSDTGANYGYTF.

This chain connects TRBV6-1 to TRBJ1-2; D is perhaps TRBD1 (5 bases). The ends were cut back, 1 base at V and 4 bases at J, with 13 bases in the middle. Germline CDR1 reads MNHNS; CDR2 reads SASEGT. The CDR3 sequence is 15 residues long. CDR3: CASSEGQGGIYGYTF. DNA of the CDR3: TGTGCCAGCAGTGAAGGCCAGGGAGGGATCTATGGCTACACCTTC.

The V gene is TRBV5-1, the J gene TRBJ1-2, with 10 bases identical to TRBD1. Trimming removed 4 bases from V and 5 bases from J; junction bases left unmatched: 17. The CDR3 has 18 residues. Germline CDR1 is SGHRS and CDR2 is YFSETQ. CDR3 sequence (DNA): TGCGCCAGCAGCCCGAGGAGGGGGACAGGGGTTTCGGCGTATGGCTACACCTTC. As protein: CASSPRRGTGVSAYGYTF.

The genes are TRBV7-8 and TRBJ2-7; 10 nucleotides match TRBD2. Germline lookup yields CDR1 SGHVS and CDR2 FQNEAQ. V lost 1 base to trimming and J lost 3 bases; unmatched junction nucleotides: 3. CDR3 size: 15 residues. CDR3 in amino acids: CASSLGPSGGYEQYF. The CDR3 DNA sequence: TGTGCCAGCAGCTTAGGGCCTAGCGGGGGCTACGAGCAGTACTTC.

This sequence joins TRBV19 and TRBJ1-2; 7 bases are shared with TRBD1. This CDR3 has 13 amino acids. Germline trimming cut 5 bases from V and 6 bases from J; bases unmatched to any gene: 6. Germline V lookup: CDR1 LNHDA, CDR2 SQIVND (reference sequence). In nucleotides, the CDR3 is TGTGCCAGTAGTCGACAGGGTCTCGATGGCTACACCTTC. It specifies CASSRQGLDGYTF.

The genes are TRBV7-2 and TRBJ1-1; D might be TRBD1 (5 bases). Germline V gene lookup returns CDR1 SGHTA and CDR2 FQGNSA. Trimming stripped 3 bases from V and 1 base from J, with 12 bases between. The CDR3 length is 15 residues. The CDR3 DNA is TGTGCCAGCAGCTTGTTGTCAGGGTCGAACACTGAAGCTTTCTTT. Its translation is CASSLLSGSNTEAFF.

J is TRBJ1-5 and V is TRBV5-1, with D perhaps matching TRBD1 (5 bases). The CDR3 has 15 amino acids. Trimming stripped 0 bases from V and 6 bases from J, with 13 bases between. Germline V lookup: CDR1 SGHRS, CDR2 YFSETQ. Written as DNA, the CDR3 is TGCGCCAGCAGCTTGGGGGGCAGGTATGGTCAGCCCCAGCATTTT. Its protein product is CASSLGGRYGQPQHF.

The rearrangement joins TRBV14 to TRBJ2-2; 7 bases map to TRBD1. The CDR3 covers 16 residues. The V segment lost 4 bases and the J segment 3 bases; nucleotides outside the gene matches: 8. CDR1 is SGHDN and CDR2 is FVKESK in the germline V gene. The CDR3 protein is CASSPSEGAHTGELFF. Here the CDR3 DNA reads TGTGCCAGCAGCCCTTCTGAGGGGGCGCACACCGGGGAGCTGTTTTTT.

The CDR3 reads CASSYTTRGLIGELFF. The CDR3 coding sequence is TGTGCCAGCAGTTACACGACAAGGGGTTTGATCGGGGAGCTGTTTTTT. The chain employs TRBV6-6 and TRBJ2-2, with D maybe TRBD1 (5 bases). Germline V gene lookup returns CDR1 MNHNY and CDR2 SVGAGI (reference sequence). The CDR3 sequence is 16 residues long. The V end lost 2 bases, the J end lost 7 bases, and 17 bases lay between the germline ends.

The chain carries TRBV4-1 and TRBJ2-7, with D unresolved. Per the germline V gene, CDR1 is MGHRA and CDR2 is YSYEKL. Trimming took 2 bases from V and 3 from J, leaving 14 bases between them. This CDR3 contains 15 residues. The CDR3 nucleotides read TGCGCCAGCAGCCAAACCCGGGTCAGTGGCTACGAGCAGTACTTC. This codes for CASSQTRVSGYEQYF.

The genes are TRBV2 and TRBJ1-3; D not certain. Germline lookup yields CDR1 SNHLY and CDR2 FYNNEI. This CDR3 is 15 amino acids long. The V and J ends lost 7 bases and 0 bases respectively, with 13 bases between them. CDR3 in DNA: TGTGCCAGCAAAGAATTACAGATCTCTGGAAACACCATATATTTT. This encodes CASKELQISGNTIYF.

V usage is TRBV5-4 and J usage is TRBJ2-7; 7 bases align to TRBD1. Trimming removed 6 bases from V and 1 base from J; junction bases left unmatched: 4. The CDR3 extends over 13 amino acids. The germline V gene has CDR1 SGHNT and CDR2 YYREEE (reference sequence). The CDR3 protein is CASTEDRSYEQYF. CDR3 nucleotides: TGTGCCAGCACCGAGGACAGGTCCTACGAGCAGTACTTC.

This chain's CDR3 is CASSSQDYGYTF. The CDR3, as DNA: TGTGCCAGCAGTTCGCAGGACTATGGCTACACCTTC. This chain links TRBV6-6 with TRBJ1-2, with D hard to call. Germline V gene lookup returns CDR1 MNHNY and CDR2 SVGAGI (reference sequence). The CDR3 has 12 residues. V lost 4 bases and J 3 bases, leaving 6 bases between the germline ends.

Comment on this clone: One junction end does not reproduce the germline sequence, and a read error may be involved. This chain uses TRBV7-7 with TRBJ2-5; 8 nucleotides agree with TRBD1. The CDR3 spans 16 residues. Germline-derived CDR1 and CDR2 are SSHAT and FNYEAQ (reference sequence). The CDR3 sequence: CASSLVHRGYQETQYF. CDR3 in DNA: TGTGCTAGCAGCTTAGTGCACAGGGGGTACCAAGAGACCCAGTACTTC.

The chain is built from TRBV7-6 and TRBJ2-5; possibly TRBD2 for D (6 bases). Germline values: CDR1 SGHVS, CDR2 FNYEAQ. There are 14 residues in the CDR3. V shed 6 bases and J shed 0 bases, with 11 bases lying between them. Here the CDR3 DNA reads TGTGCCAGCAGGGGGGAGGTAAACCAAGAGACCCAGTACTTC. Its translation: CASRGEVNQETQYF.

This rearrangement joins TRBV6-6 to TRBJ1-2; 7 bases agree with TRBD1. V dropped 2 bases and J dropped 8; count of bases not matched to a gene: 14. The CDR3 totals 16 residues. CDR1 is MNHNY, CDR2 SVGAGI, per germline (reference sequence). The CDR3, as DNA: TGTGCCAGCAGTTACAACGCTTTAGGGGGCGAGGAAGGCTACACCTTC. Protein sequence: CASSYNALGGEEGYTF.

This chain joins TRBV28 and TRBJ1-2; a possible D gene is TRBD1 (5 bases). V lost 3 bases and J 8 bases, leaving 7 bases between the germline ends. CDR3 length equals 11 residues. The germline gives CDR1 MDHEN, CDR2 SYDVKM. CDR3 amino acids: CASSLGRGYTF. In DNA, the CDR3 is TGTGCCAGCAGTTTGGGGCGAGGCTACACCTTC.

The chain carries TRBV4-1 and TRBJ2-7; TRBD1 agrees at 7 bases. The CDR3 loop spans 14 amino acids. V shed 2 bases and J 3 bases; nucleotides not matched to a gene: 4. Per germline, CDR1 MGHRA and CDR2 YSYEKL. The CDR3 bases are TGCGCCAGCAGCCAACTGGGACAGTTCTACGAGCAGTACTTC. Encoded protein: CASSQLGQFYEQYF.

The genes are TRBV6-1 and TRBJ1-4; no clear D. Between the trimmed V and J ends, which lost 1 base and 0 bases, there was a span of 6 bases. The germline gives CDR1 MNHNS, CDR2 SASEGT. The CDR3 is made up of 15 amino acids. The CDR3 region has the DNA TGTGCCAGCAGTGAAGGAGGGTCAACTAATGAAAAACTGTTTTTT. It specifies CASSEGGSTNEKLFF.

V usage is TRBV5-1 and J usage is TRBJ2-2, with 7 bases matching TRBD1. After removal of 7 bases from V and 3 bases from J, the junction contained 12 bases not matched to a gene. The CDR3 extends over 16 amino acids. In germline, CDR1 is SGHRS, CDR2 YFSETQ. CDR3 loop: CASRHFRDSDTGELFF. The CDR3 DNA follows: TGCGCCAGCCGACATTTCCGGGACAGTGACACCGGGGAGCTGTTTTTT.

The chain carries TRBV5-1 and TRBJ2-7, with 7 bases matching TRBD1. V lost 7 bases to trimming and J lost 7 bases; unmatched junction nucleotides: 17. The CDR3 extends over 15 amino acids. Germline V CDR1 and CDR2: SGHRS, YFSETQ. CDR3 sequence: CASPPSTGSLGEQYF. The CDR3 DNA sequence: TGCGCCAGCCCTCCGTCGACAGGGAGCCTAGGGGAGCAGTACTTC.

The CDR3 region has the DNA TGCGCCAGCAGCTTTTTGGGGGGGTCTAACGAGCAGTACTTC. As protein: CASSFLGGSNEQYF. This sequence joins TRBV5-1 and TRBJ2-7; 7 nucleotides align to TRBD2. The CDR3 has 14 amino acids. Looked up from germline, CDR1 is SGHRS and CDR2 is YFSETQ. Germline trimming cut 2 bases from V and 5 bases from J; bases unmatched to any gene: 7.